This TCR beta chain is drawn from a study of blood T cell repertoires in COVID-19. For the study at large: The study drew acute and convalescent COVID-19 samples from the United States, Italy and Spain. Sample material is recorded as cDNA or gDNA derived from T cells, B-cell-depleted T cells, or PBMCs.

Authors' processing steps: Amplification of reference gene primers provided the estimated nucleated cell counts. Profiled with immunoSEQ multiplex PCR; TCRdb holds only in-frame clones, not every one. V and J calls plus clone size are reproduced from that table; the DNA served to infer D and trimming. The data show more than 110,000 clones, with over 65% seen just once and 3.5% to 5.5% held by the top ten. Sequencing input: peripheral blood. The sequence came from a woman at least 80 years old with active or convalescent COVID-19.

The CDR3 region has the DNA TGTGCCAGCAGTCAGGGGGCGGGACAGGGAAGTTCACCCCTCCACTTT. Translated: CASSQGAGQGSSPLHF. V gene TRBV6-6 combines with J gene TRBJ1-6; 9 nucleotides match TRBD1. The germline V gene has CDR1 MNHNY and CDR2 SVGAGI (reference sequence). Trimming removed 5 bases from V and 9 bases from J; junction bases left unmatched: 11. The CDR3 extends over 16 amino acids.